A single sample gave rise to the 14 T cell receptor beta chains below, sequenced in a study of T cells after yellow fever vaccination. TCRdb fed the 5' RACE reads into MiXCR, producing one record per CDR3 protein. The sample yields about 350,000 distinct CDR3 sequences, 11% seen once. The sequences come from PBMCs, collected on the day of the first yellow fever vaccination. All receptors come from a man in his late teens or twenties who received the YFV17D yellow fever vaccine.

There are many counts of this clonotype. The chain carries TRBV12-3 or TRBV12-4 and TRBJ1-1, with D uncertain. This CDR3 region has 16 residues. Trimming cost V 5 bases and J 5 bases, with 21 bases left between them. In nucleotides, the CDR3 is TGTGCCAGCAGTCCTGGGGAGTTGAACATTTGGACTGAAGCTTTCTTT. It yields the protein CASSPGELNIWTEAFF.

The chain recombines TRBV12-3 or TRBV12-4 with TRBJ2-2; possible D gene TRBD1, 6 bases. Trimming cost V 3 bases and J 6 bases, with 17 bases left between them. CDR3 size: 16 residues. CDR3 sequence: CASSFLRTTGSGELFF. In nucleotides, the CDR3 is TGTGCCAGCAGTTTCTTAAGAACCACAGGGTCCGGGGAGCTGTTTTTT.

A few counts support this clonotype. This chain's CDR3 is CASSLGQAEAFF. The CDR3 nucleotides are TGCGCCAGCAGCCTAGGACAGGCTGAAGCTTTCTTT. The chain has TRBV4-3 and TRBJ1-1; TRBD1 agrees at 7 bases. Germline V gives CDR1 LGHNA, CDR2 YSLEER. CDR3 length: 12 residues. V lost 4 bases, J lost 6 bases, and 2 bases stayed unmatched.

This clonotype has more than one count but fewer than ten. The CDR3 here is CASGRRRSSGNTIYF. In DNA, the CDR3 is TGTGCCAGCGGGCGGAGGAGATCCTCTGGAAACACCATATATTTT. The chain couples TRBV6-2 or TRBV6-3 to TRBJ1-3; unclear D gene. The CDR3 runs 15 residues. Germline CDR1 reads MNHEY; CDR2 reads SVGEGT. V lost 8 bases, J lost 0 bases, and 14 bases lay in between.

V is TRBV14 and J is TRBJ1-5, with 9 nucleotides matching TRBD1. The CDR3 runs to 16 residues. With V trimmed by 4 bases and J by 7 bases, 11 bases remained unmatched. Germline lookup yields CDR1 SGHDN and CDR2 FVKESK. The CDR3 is CASSRITGGGCQPQHF. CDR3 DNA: TGTGCCAGCAGCCGCATAACAGGGGGCGGGTGCCAGCCCCAGCATTTT.

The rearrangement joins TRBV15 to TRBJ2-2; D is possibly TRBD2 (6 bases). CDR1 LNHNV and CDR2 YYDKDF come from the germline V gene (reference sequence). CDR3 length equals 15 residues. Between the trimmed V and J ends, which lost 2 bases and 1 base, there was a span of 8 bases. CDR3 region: CATSRRRGNTGELFF. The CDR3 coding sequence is TGTGCCACCAGCAGACGGCGGGGGAACACCGGGGAGCTGTTTTTT.

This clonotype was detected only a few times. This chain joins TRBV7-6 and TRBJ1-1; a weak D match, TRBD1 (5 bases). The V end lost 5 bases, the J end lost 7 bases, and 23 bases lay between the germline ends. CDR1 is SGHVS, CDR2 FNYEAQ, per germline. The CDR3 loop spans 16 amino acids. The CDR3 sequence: CASSHPGTQSSFEAFF. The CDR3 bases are TGTGCCAGCAGCCACCCCGGGACGCAATCATCCTTTGAAGCTTTCTTT.

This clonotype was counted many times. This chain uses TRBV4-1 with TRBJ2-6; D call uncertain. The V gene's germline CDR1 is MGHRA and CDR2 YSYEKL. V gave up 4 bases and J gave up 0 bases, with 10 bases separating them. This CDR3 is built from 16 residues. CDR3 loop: CASSLSTISGANVLTF. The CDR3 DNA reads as TGCGCCAGCAGCCTCTCAACGATCTCTGGGGCCAACGTCCTGACTTTC.

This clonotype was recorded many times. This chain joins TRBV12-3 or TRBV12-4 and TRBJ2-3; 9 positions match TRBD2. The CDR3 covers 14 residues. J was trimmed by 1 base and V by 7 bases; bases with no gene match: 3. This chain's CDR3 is CASTGGGGTDTQYF. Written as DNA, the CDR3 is TGTGCCAGCACCGGCGGGGGGGGCACAGATACGCAGTATTTT.

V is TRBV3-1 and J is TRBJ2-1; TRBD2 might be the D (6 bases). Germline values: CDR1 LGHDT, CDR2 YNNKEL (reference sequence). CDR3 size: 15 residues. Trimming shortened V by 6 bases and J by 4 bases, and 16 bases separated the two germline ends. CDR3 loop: CASRATGDVYNEQFF. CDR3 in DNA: TGTGCCAGCAGAGCTACGGGGGACGTGTACAATGAGCAGTTCTTC.

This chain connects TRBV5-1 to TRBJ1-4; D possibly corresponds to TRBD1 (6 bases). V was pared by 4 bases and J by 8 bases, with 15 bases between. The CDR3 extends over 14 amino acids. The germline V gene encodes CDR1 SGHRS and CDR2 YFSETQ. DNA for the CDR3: TGCGCCAGCAGCCCAGGACAGACCGGGGAAAAACTGTTTTTT. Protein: CASSPGQTGEKLFF.

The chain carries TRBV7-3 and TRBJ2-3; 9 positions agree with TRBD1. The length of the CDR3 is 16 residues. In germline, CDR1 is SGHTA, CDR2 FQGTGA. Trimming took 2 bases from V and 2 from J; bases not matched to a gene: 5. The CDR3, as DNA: TGTGCCAGCAGCTTATTGGGACAGGGATACACAGATACGCAGTATTTT. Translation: CASSLLGQGYTDTQYF. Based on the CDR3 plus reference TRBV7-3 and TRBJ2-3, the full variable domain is GAGVSQTPSNKVTEKGKYVELRCDPISGHTALYWYRQSLGQGPEFLIYFQGTGAADDSGLPNDRFFAVRPEGSVSTLKIQRTERGDSAVYLCASSLLGQGYTDTQYFGPGTRLTVL.

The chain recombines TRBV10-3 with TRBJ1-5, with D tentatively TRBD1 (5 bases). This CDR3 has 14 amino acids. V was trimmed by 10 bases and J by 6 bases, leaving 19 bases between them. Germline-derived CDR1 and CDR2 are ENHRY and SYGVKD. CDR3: CATKGIEMLQPQHF. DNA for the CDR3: TGTGCCACCAAGGGGATTGAGATGCTTCAGCCCCAGCATTTT.

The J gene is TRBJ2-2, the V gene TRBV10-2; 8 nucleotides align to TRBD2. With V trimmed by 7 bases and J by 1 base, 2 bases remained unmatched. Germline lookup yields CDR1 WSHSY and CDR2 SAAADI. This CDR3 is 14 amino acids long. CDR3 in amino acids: CASTAGVNTGELFF. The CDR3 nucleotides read TGCGCCAGCACAGCGGGAGTGAACACCGGGGAGCTGTTTTTT.